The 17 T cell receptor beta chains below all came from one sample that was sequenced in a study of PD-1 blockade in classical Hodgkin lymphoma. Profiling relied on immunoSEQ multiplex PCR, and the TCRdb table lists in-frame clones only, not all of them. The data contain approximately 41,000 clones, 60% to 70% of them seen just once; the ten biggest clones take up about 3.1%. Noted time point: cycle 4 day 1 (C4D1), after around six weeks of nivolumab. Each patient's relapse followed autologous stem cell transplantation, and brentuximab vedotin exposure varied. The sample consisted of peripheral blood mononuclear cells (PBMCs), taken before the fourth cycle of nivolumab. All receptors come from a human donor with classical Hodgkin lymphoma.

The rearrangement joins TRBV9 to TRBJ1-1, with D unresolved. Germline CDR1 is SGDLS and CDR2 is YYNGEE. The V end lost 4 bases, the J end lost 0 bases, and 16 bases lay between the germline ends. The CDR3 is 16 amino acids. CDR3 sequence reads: CASSPRVDGMNTEAFF. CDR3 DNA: TGTGCCAGCAGCCCCCGTGTGGACGGAATGAACACTGAAGCTTTCTTT.

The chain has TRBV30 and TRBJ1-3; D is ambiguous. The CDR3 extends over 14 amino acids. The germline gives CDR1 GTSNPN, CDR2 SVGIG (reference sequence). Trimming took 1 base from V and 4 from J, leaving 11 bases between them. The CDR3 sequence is CAWSGGRPGNTIYF. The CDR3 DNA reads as TGTGCCTGGAGTGGAGGGAGGCCCGGAAACACCATATATTTT.

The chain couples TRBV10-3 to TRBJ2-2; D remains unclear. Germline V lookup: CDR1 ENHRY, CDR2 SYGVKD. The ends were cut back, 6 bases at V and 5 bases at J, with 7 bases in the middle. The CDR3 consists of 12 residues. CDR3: CAISTGTGELFF. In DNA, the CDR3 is TGTGCCATCAGCACCGGGACCGGGGAGCTGTTTTTT.

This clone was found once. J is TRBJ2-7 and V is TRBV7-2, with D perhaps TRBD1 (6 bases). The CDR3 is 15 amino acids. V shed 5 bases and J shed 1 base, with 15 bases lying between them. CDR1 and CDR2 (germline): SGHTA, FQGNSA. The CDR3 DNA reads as TGTGCCAGCAGCCGGACCGGGACAAAGTCCTACGAGCAGTACTTC. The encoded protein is CASSRTGTKSYEQYF.

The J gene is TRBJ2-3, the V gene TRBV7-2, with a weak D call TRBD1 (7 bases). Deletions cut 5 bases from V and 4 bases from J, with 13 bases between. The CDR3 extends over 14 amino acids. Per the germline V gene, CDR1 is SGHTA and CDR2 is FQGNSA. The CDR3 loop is CASSRSRGADTQYF. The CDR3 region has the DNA TGTGCCAGCAGCCGCTCCAGGGGGGCAGATACGCAGTATTTT.

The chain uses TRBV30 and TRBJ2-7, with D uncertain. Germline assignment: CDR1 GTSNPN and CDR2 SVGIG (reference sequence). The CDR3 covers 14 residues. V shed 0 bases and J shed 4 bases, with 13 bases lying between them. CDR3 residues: CAWSVVPDLYEQYF. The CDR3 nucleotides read TGTGCCTGGAGTGTAGTACCAGATCTTTACGAGCAGTACTTC.

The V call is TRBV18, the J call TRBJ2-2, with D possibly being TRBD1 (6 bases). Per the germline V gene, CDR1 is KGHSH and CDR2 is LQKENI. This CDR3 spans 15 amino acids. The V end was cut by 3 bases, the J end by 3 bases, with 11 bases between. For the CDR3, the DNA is TGTGCCAGCTCACCCGGACAGCTCTACACCGGGGAGCTGTTTTTT. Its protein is CASSPGQLYTGELFF. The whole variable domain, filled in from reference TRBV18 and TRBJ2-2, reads NAGVMQNPRHLVRRRGQEARLRCSPMKGHSHVYWYRQLPEEGLKFMVYLQKENIIDESGMPKERFSAEFPKEGPSILRIQQVVRGDSAAYFCASSPGQLYTGELFFGEGSRLTVL.

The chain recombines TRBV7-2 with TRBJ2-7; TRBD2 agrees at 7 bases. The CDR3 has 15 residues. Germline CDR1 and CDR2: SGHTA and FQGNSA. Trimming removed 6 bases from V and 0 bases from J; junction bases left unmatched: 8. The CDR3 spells CASRGGTSSSYEQYF. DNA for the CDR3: TGTGCCAGCAGGGGGGGGACTTCAAGCTCCTACGAGCAGTACTTC.

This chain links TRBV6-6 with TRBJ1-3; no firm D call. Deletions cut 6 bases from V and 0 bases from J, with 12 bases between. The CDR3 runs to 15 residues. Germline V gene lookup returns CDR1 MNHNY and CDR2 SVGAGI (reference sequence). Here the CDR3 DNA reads TGTGCCAGCAGCCGCGACGGTGCCTCTGGAAACACCATATATTTT. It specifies CASSRDGASGNTIYF.

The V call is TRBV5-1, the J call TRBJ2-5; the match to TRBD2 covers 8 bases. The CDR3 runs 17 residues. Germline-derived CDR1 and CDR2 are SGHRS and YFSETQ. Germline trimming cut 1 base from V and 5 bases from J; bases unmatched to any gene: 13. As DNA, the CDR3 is TGCGCCAGCAGCTTGATGGCTGCACGGGGGGGTGCGGAGACCCAGTACTTC. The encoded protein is CASSLMAARGGAETQYF.

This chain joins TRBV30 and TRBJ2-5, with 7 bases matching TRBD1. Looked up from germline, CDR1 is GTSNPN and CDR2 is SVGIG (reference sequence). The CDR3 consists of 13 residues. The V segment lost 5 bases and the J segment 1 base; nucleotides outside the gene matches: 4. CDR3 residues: CAWARDSQETQYF. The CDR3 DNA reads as TGTGCCTGGGCACGGGACAGCCAAGAGACCCAGTACTTC. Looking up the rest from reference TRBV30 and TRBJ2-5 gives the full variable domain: SQTIHQWPATLVQPVGSPLSLECTVEGTSNPNLYWYRQAAGRGLQLLFYSVGIGQISSEVPQNLSASRPQDRQFILSSKKLLLSDSGFYLCAWARDSQETQYFGPGTRLLVL.

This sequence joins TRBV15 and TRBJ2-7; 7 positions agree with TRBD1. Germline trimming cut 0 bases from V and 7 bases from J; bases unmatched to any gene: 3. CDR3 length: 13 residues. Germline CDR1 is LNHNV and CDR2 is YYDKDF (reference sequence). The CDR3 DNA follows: TGTGCCACCAGCAGAGATCAGGGGGTTGAGCAGTACTTC. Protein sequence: CATSRDQGVEQYF.

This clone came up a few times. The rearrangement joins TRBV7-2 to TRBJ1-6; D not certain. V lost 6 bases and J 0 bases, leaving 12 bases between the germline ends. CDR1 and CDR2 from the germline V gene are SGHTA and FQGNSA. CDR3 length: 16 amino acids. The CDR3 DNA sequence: TGTGCCAGCAGTCCCGGACGGAGCTCCTATAATTCACCCCTCCACTTT. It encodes CASSPGRSSYNSPLHF.

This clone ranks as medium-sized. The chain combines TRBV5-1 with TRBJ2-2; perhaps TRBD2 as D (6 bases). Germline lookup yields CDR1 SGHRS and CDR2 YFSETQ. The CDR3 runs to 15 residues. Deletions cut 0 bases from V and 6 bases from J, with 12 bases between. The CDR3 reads CASSLDPGVAGELFF. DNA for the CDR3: TGCGCCAGCAGCTTGGATCCGGGAGTAGCCGGGGAGCTGTTTTTT.

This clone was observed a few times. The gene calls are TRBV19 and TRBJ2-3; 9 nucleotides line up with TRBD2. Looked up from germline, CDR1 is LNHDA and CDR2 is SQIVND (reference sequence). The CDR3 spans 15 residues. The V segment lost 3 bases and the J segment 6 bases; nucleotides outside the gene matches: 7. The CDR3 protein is CASSIVAGAGDTQYF. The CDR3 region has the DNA TGTGCCAGTAGTATTGTAGCGGGAGCGGGGGATACGCAGTATTTT.

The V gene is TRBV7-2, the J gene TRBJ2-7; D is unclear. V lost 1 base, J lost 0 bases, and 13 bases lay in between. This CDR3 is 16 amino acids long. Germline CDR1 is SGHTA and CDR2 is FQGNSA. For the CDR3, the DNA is TGTGCCAGCAGCTTAGAGGTTGGGGTCGGCTCCTACGAGCAGTACTTC. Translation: CASSLEVGVGSYEQYF.

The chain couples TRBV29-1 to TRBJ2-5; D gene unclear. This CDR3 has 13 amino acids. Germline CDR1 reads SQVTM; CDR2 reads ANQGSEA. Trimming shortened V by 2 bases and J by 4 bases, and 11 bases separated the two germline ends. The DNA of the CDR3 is TGCAGCGTTGAAACCCGACGCCGAGAGACCCAGTACTTC. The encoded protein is CSVETRRRETQYF. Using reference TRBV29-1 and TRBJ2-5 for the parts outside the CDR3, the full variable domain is SAVISQKPSRDICQRGTSLTIQCQVDSQVTMMFWYRQQPGQSLTLIATANQGSEATYESGFVIDKFPISRPNLTFSTLTVSNMSPEDSSIYLCSVETRRRETQYFGPGTRLLVL.